The following is a TCR beta chain sequence with its context. Its antigen is still unknown. No quality values exist for individual bases; no much larger clone is one base distant. One collaborating source in Seattle enrolled patients while the patients were actively infected and followed the patients over time throughout the course of disease. The collaborating institutions used their own protocols to collect whole blood in K2EDTA tubes. For TCRbeta analysis, collaborators shipped samples in one of three forms: frozen whole blood, isolated PBMCs, or DNA extracted from either of those sample types. TCRbeta CDR3 regions were amplified from genomic DNA by means of the immunoSEQ Assay, a bias-controlled multiplex PCR. In the source study's methods: The number of nucleated cells in each sample was estimated by amplification of reference gene primers within the assay. To quantify the absolute abundance of each unique TCRbeta CDR3 rearrangement, sequence reads were collapsed and filtered. For each sample, productive Simpson clonality was calculated as the square root of Simpson's diversity index over productive rearrangements. TCRdb holds this immuneACCESS table with in-frame rearrangements only. Some clones are missing; in checked studies, unresolved V genes explain under half, and the rest has no known cause. V and J calls and clone size come straight from that table; D and trimming were deduced from the DNA. The sample records approximately 270,000 clones, about nine tenths of which are singletons. Of the sample, roughly 6.7% is held by the ten largest clones.

This sample is part of a study of blood T cell repertoires in COVID-19 (dated by TCRdb to about 2020). Regarding the research as a whole: The collaborator samples originated in the United States, Italy and Spain and spanned the acute and convalescent phases of COVID-19. The prospective study material was composed of cDNA or gDNA derived from T cells, B-cell-depleted T cells, or PBMCs. Subjects who had been exposed to COVID-19, were actively infected with it, or had recovered from it provided the deeply sampled blood TCRbeta repertoires that made up the dataset. The repertoires were released in a freely available public database meant as a resource for research on the immune response to SARS-CoV-2. The samples were drawn from two sources: the first 160 participants of the ongoing ImmuneRACE study, and over 950 subjects contributed by 6 global collaborators. A de-identified subject ID, COVID-19 status, age in years and sex were almost always included in the sample metadata. HLA class I and class II types, where available, came from metadata supplied by the sample provider rather than from assay-based typing. Beyond this particular receptor, the publication reports: The quantity of clinical and demographic metadata differed by source and by participant and was supplied without curation.

CDR1 and CDR2, looked up from the germline V gene, are SGHDN and FVKESK. Reading from cysteine to phenylalanine, the CDR3 counts 15 amino acids. Here the CDR3 DNA is all that survives: 45 bases in frame from base 1. Between the V and J ends, shortened by 6 bases and 0 bases respectively, the junction contains 12 bases. The sample taken for sequencing was peripheral blood. The clonotype originates from a woman aged 25 to 45 with COVID-19, enrolled during active disease. The chain employs TRBV14 and TRBJ1-3; the D gene cannot be named for sure. The DNA sequence is TGTGCCAGCAGTCGCGATCCGTTCTCTGGAAACACCATATATTTT. Its protein product is CASSRDPFSGNTIYF.